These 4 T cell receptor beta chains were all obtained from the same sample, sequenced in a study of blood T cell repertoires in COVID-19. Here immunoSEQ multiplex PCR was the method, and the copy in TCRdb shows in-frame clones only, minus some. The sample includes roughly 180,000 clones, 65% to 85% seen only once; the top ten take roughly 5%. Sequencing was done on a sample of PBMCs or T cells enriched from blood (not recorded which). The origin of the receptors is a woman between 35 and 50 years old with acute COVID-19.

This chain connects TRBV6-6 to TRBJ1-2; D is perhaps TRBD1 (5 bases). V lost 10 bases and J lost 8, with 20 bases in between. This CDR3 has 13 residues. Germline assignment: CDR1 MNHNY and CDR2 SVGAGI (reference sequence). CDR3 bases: TGTGCCACCAAAGGGGCAGGTAAAGGAGGCTACACCTTC. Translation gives CATKGAGKGGYTF.

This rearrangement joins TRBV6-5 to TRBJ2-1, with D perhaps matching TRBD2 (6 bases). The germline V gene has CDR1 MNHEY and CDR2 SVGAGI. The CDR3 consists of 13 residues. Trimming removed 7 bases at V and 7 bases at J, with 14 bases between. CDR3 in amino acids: CASNGLLANEQFF. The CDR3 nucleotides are TGTGCCAGCAACGGACTATTGGCGAATGAGCAGTTCTTC.

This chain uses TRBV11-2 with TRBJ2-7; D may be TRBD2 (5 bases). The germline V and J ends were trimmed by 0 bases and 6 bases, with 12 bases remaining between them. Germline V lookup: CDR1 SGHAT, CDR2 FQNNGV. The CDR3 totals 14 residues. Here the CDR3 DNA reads TGTGCCAGCAGCTTAGAGCGCAGGAGGCGCGAGCAGTACTTC. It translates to CASSLERRRREQYF.

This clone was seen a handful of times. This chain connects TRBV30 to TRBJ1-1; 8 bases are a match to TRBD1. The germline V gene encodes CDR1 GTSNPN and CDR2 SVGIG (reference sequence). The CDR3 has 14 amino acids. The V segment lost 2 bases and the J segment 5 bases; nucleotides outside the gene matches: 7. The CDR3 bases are TGTGCCTGGAGTCCGCAGGGGGCGGGGACTGAAGCTTTCTTT. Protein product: CAWSPQGAGTEAFF.